This TCR beta chain was sequenced during a study of OX40 agonist ivuxolimab in advanced cancers. The CDR3 has 13 amino acids. Looked up from germline, CDR1 is MDHEN and CDR2 is SYDVKM. Trimming removed 6 bases from V and 2 bases from J, with 11 bases in between. Only in-frame clones appear in the TCRdb table, and some are missing; sequencing was by immunoSEQ multiplex PCR. This repertoire shows 25,000 to 35,000 clones, more than 85% found once; its top ten account for less than 9.5%. This chain joins TRBV28 and TRBJ2-7; a possible D gene is TRBD1 (6 bases). The receptor was isolated from an adult with an advanced solid tumor such as melanoma, head and neck, liver or kidney cancer. The input for sequencing was CD4+ or CD8+ T cells sorted from blood, taken in a trial of the OX40 agonist ivuxolimab. DNA for the CDR3: TGTGCCAGCAGCCGTTACAGGGCCTACGAGCAGTACTTC. Its protein product is CASSRYRAYEQYF.